One TCR beta chain is described in this entry. This sample is drawn from a study of blood T cell repertoires in COVID-19. As for the study in general: Acute and convalescent COVID-19 specimens originated in the United States, Italy and Spain.

Assay used: immunoSEQ multiplex PCR; TCRdb lists only in-frame clones, some missing. The table shows about 190,000 clones, with roughly nine tenths occurring only once. The germline CDR1 and CDR2 sequences are KGHDR and SFDVKD. This CDR3 region has 20 residues. After removal of 4 bases from V and 0 bases from J, the junction contained 17 bases not matched to a gene. This chain links TRBV24-1 with TRBJ1-3, with 7 bases aligning to TRBD1. The source material was PBMCs or T cells enriched from blood (not recorded which). The clonotype originates from a woman in her forties in a cohort exposed to, infected with or recovered from COVID-19 (not recorded which). The CDR3, as DNA: TGTGCCACCAGTGACACGACAGGGATAATCTTTTCACTCTCTGGAAACACCATATATTTT. This gives the protein CATSDTTGIIFSLSGNTIYF.